Shown below are 12 T cell receptor beta chains from a single sample sequenced in a study of identifying expanded T cells in peripheral blood. Here immunoSEQ multiplex PCR was the method, and the copy in TCRdb shows in-frame clones only, minus some. The sample gives around 63,000 clones, approximately 87% of which show up once; roughly 4.5% is in the top ten. Sequencing was performed on blood. All receptors derive from a person aged 18 to 75 in good health.

The chain recombines TRBV4-3 with TRBJ2-2; a weak D match, TRBD1 (6 bases). Per the germline V gene, CDR1 is LGHNA and CDR2 is YSLEER. Between the trimmed V and J ends, which lost 0 bases and 4 bases, there was a span of 9 bases. The CDR3 is 15 amino acids. CDR3 region: CASSQDLGGTGELFF. As DNA, the CDR3 is TGCGCCAGCAGCCAAGATTTAGGGGGCACCGGGGAGCTGTTTTTT.

This chain joins TRBV6-5 and TRBJ2-1, with 12 bases matching TRBD2. CDR1 is MNHEY and CDR2 is SVGAGI in the germline V gene. After removal of 3 bases from V and 10 bases from J, the junction contained 7 bases not matched to a gene. The CDR3 spans 15 residues. CDR3 DNA: TGTGCCAGCAGTTATTTGGCTAGCGGGGGGGGAGAGCAGTTCTTC. It yields the protein CASSYLASGGGEQFF.

The chain is built from TRBV30 and TRBJ1-5; D is possibly TRBD1 (5 bases). Trimming shortened V by 2 bases and J by 2 bases, and 7 bases separated the two germline ends. There are 13 residues in the CDR3. Germline V gene data show CDR1 as GTSNPN and CDR2 as SVGIG (reference sequence). The CDR3, as DNA: TGTGCCTGGAGTCCACAGGGCAATCAGCCCCAGCATTTT. This gives the protein CAWSPQGNQPQHF.

Here the CDR3 DNA reads TGTGCCAGCAGTTTATCGCCCCCCGGAAACGTAGACACCATATATTTT. This translates into CASSLSPPGNVDTIYF. The J gene is TRBJ1-3, the V gene TRBV28, with D unresolved. Germline V lookup: CDR1 MDHEN, CDR2 SYDVKM. The CDR3 runs 16 residues. V was pared by 1 base and J by 8 bases, with 18 bases between. Using reference TRBV28 and TRBJ1-3 for the parts outside the CDR3, the full variable domain is DVKVTQSSRYLVKRTGEKVFLECVQDMDHENMFWYRQDPGLGLRLIYFSYDVKMKEKGDIPEGYSVSREKKERFSLILESASTNQTSMYLCASSLSPPGNVDTIYFGEGSWLTVV.

This clone is medium-sized. This rearrangement joins TRBV6-4 to TRBJ2-2; D assignment may be TRBD1 or TRBD2 (5 bases each). The CDR3 extends over 16 amino acids. Germline values: CDR1 MRHNA, CDR2 SNTAGT. V lost 3 bases and J lost 5, with 16 bases in between. CDR3 in DNA: TGTGCCAGCAGTGAAATCGCAGGGTCGGGAACCGGGGAGCTGTTTTTT. Its protein is CASSEIAGSGTGELFF.

This clone was recorded only once. This rearrangement joins TRBV18 to TRBJ1-5, with TRBD1 matching over 7 bases. The CDR3 extends over 15 amino acids. With V trimmed by 6 bases and J by 3 bases, 8 bases remained unmatched. Germline lookup yields CDR1 KGHSH and CDR2 LQKENI. CDR3 sequence: CASSPGTAHNQPQHF. DNA of the CDR3: TGTGCCAGCTCGCCCGGGACAGCCCACAATCAGCCCCAGCATTTT.

The table lists this clone with a count of one. The chain couples TRBV18 to TRBJ2-1; TRBD2 agrees at 7 bases. V lost 1 base, J lost 2 bases, and 5 bases stayed unmatched. The germline CDR1 and CDR2 sequences are KGHSH and LQKENI. The CDR3 is made up of 16 amino acids. The CDR3 DNA follows: TGTGCCAGCTCACCACTCTCCGGGGGGACCTACAATGAGCAGTTCTTC. It yields the protein CASSPLSGGTYNEQFF.

The gene calls are TRBV2 and TRBJ2-7; 7 bases line up with TRBD1. V trimming: 5 bases; J trimming: 4 bases; junction bases outside the gene matches: 8. The germline V gene has CDR1 SNHLY and CDR2 FYNNEI. This CDR3 has 14 amino acids. DNA for the CDR3: TGTGCCAGCAGTTCGACAGGGACCCGATACGAGCAGTACTTC. It translates to CASSSTGTRYEQYF.

V gene TRBV30 combines with J gene TRBJ2-1, with D possibly TRBD1 on 5 matching bases. Trimming removed 3 bases from V and 0 bases from J, with 15 bases in between. The germline V gene has CDR1 GTSNPN and CDR2 SVGIG (reference sequence). The CDR3 covers 16 residues. For the CDR3, the DNA is TGTGCCTGGAGCGCACGGACACCGAGCTCCTACAATGAGCAGTTCTTC. This encodes CAWSARTPSSYNEQFF.

The V and J genes are TRBV4-1 and TRBJ1-5, with D hard to call. Trimming took 1 base from V and 4 from J, leaving 11 bases between them. This CDR3 has 15 residues. Per the germline V gene, CDR1 is MGHRA and CDR2 is YSYEKL. The CDR3 protein is CASSQVGRGNQPQHF. The CDR3, as DNA: TGCGCCAGCAGCCAAGTAGGCCGGGGAAATCAGCCCCAGCATTTT.

The chain links TRBV4-1 to TRBJ2-7; 10 bases fit TRBD2. V was pared by 0 bases and J by 0 bases, with 2 bases of the junction left unmatched. The V gene's germline CDR1 is MGHRA and CDR2 YSYEKL. The CDR3 runs to 16 residues. CDR3 DNA sequence: TGCGCCAGCAGCCAAGATGCTAGCGGGAGCTCCTACGAGCAGTACTTC. It yields the protein CASSQDASGSSYEQYF.

The J gene is TRBJ1-1, the V gene TRBV6-6, with 8 bases lining up with TRBD1. This CDR3 spans 15 amino acids. In germline, CDR1 is MNHNY, CDR2 SVGAGI (reference sequence). Trimming cost V 5 bases and J 1 base; bases outside gene matches: 6. CDR3 loop: CASSTRQGRNTEAFF. In nucleotides, the CDR3 is TGTGCCAGCAGTACCAGACAGGGGAGGAACACTGAAGCTTTCTTT.